This is a list of T cell receptor beta chains from one sample in a study of shared clonotypes between healthy human individuals. Measured with immunoSEQ multiplex PCR; TCRdb has only the in-frame clones, and not every one. The repertoire includes about 1.1 million clones, 75% to 85% of them detected once, and around 0.6% sits in the top ten. Material for sequencing was memory CD4+ T cells from PBMCs. The receptors come from a man aged 18 to 30 in good health. Some clones in this sample may be carry-over from other donors' samples. The CDR3 runs from the conserved cysteine through the conserved F or W. The D gene is left open where the match is weak. The size of a clone is reported for some rows only, either as once, few or many, or as a class for expanded clones.

>TRBV27|-|-|TRBJ2-2
TGTGCCAGCAGCGTACGGTCGGGAAACACCGGGGAGCTGTTTTTT
CASSVRSGNTGELFF
>TRBV5-1|-|-|TRBJ2-7
TGCGCCAGCAGCTTGAATTCGGAGGAGCAGTACTTC
CASSLNSEEQYF
>TRBV6-6|few|TRBD1|TRBJ2-7
TGTGCCAGCAGACCTACAGGGGGCGGTTCCTACGAGCAGTACTTC
CASRPTGGGSYEQYF
>TRBV7-3|-|-|TRBJ2-2
TGTGCCAGCAGCCCAACCGTAACCGGGGAGCTGTTTTTT
CASSPTVTGELFF
>TRBV4-1|-|-|TRBJ2-5
TGCGCCAGCAGCCGGGCAGGGAGGTACGCGGAGACCCAGTACTTC
CASSRAGRYAETQYF
>TRBV11-3|-|TRBD1|TRBJ2-5
TGTGCCAGCAGCTTAGGTGCGTACGGACAGGCAAAGACCCAGTACTTC
CASSLGAYGQAKTQYF
>TRBV5-4|-|TRBD1|TRBJ1-1
TGTGCCAGCAGTCGGGGGGGACAGGGCGACACTGAAGCTTTCTTT
CASSRGGQGDTEAFF
>TRBV4-3|-|TRBD2|TRBJ2-7
TGCGCCAGCAGCCAAGTAAGAGCGGGAGATGGCTACGAGCAGTACTTC
CASSQVRAGDGYEQYF
>TRBV28|-|-|TRBJ2-7
TGTGCCAGCAGTTCTCCGTCAGGAATCTACGAGCAGTACTTC
CASSSPSGIYEQYF
>TRBV5-5|-|-|TRBJ2-5
TGTGCCAGCAGTCAGGGACAACTGAAAGAGACCCAGTACTTC
CASSQGQLKETQYF
>TRBV28|few|-|TRBJ2-7
TGTGCCAGCAGCTGGGGGCGCGAGCAGTACTTC
CASSWGREQYF
>TRBV27|many|TRBD2|TRBJ2-7
TGTGCCAGCAGTCTGACTAGCGGGCAACTTGCTCGGAACTTC
CASSLTSGQLARNF
>TRBV19|few|-|TRBJ2-1
TGTGCCAGTAGTACTCAACGGGGCGAGAATGAGCAGTTCTTC
CASSTQRGENEQFF
>TRBV30|-|-|TRBJ2-7
TGTGCCTGGGGCGAAAGATACGAGCAGTACTTC
CAWGERYEQYF
>TRBV5-1|-|TRBD1|TRBJ1-2
TGCGCCAGCAGCCCTGCGGGACAGGGTCGCGGCTACACCTTC
CASSPAGQGRGYTF
>TRBV6-5|-|-|TRBJ1-1
TGTGCCAGCAGCCCGAACCGGGGCACTGAAGCTTTCTTT
CASSPNRGTEAFF
>TRBV5-4|-|-|TRBJ2-5
TGTGCCAGCAGCTTGGGATCCGGGGCAAAGAAGGGGGAGACCCAGTACTTC
CASSLGSGAKKGETQYF
>TRBV5-1|-|-|TRBJ1-3
TGCGCCAGCAGCCCGGGTTCAGGAAACACCATATATTTT
CASSPGSGNTIYF
>TRBV6-6|-|TRBD1|TRBJ1-5
TGTGCCAGCAGTCCCCAGGACAGGGGGAGCAATCAGCCCCAGCATTTT
CASSPQDRGSNQPQHF
>TRBV6-5|-|-|TRBJ1-4
TGTGCCAGCAGTTACTCGAGGGATAGGGTAAAACTGTTTTTT
CASSYSRDRVKLFF
>TRBV2|-|-|TRBJ1-2
TGTGCCAGCAGTGAGATAGGGGCCAATGGCTACACCTTC
CASSEIGANGYTF
>TRBV2|few|TRBD1|TRBJ1-1
TGTGCCAGCAGCCCGACAGGGGGAATCATTGTTGAAGCTTTCTTT
CASSPTGGIIVEAFF